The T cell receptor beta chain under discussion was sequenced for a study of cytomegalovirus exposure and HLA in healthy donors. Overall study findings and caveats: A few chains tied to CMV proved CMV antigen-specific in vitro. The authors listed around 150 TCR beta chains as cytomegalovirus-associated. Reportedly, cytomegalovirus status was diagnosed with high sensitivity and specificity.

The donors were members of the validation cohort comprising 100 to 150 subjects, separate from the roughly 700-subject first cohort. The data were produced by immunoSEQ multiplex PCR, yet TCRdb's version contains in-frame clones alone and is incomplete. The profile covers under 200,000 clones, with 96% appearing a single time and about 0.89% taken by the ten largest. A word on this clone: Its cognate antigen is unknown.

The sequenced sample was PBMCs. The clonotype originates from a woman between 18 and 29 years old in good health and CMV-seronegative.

CDR3 in amino acids: CASSARQGNKGYTF. The CDR3 DNA follows: TGTGCCAGCAGCGCCCGACAGGGTAACAAGGGCTACACCTTC. The J gene is TRBJ1-2, the V gene TRBV9; TRBD1 agrees at 7 bases. This CDR3 contains 14 residues. The germline gives CDR1 SGDLS, CDR2 YYNGEE. Losses at the gene ends were 3 bases for V and 8 bases for J; bases not matched to a gene: 10.